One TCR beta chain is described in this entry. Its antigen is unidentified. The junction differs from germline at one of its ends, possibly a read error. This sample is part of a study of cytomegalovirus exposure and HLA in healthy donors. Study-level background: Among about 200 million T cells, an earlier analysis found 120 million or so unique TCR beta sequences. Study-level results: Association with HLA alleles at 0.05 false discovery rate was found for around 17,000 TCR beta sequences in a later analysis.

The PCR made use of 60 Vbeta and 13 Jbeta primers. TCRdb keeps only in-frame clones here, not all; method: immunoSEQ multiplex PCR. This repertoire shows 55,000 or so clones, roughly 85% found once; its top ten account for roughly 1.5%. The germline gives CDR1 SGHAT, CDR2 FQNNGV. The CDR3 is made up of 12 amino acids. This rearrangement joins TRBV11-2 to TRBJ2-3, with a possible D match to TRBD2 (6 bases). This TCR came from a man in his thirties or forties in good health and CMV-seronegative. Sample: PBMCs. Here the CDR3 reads CASSPGRDSWDF. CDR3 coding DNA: TGTGCCAGCAGCCCCGGCCGGGACTCCTGGGATTTT. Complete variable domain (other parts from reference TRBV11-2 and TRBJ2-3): EAGVAQSPRYKIIEKRQSVAFWCNPISGHATLYWYQQILGQGPKLLIQFQNNGVVDDSQLPKDRFSAERLKGVDSTLKIQPAKLEDSAVYLCASSPGRDSWDFGPGTRLTVL.